The 18 T cell receptor beta chains given below trace back to one sample, sequenced in a study of blood T cell repertoires in COVID-19. Assay: immunoSEQ multiplex PCR; the TCRdb copy retains only in-frame clones and omits some. The data show some 80,000 clones, with approximately 86% seen just once and roughly 5% held by the top ten. Sequencing was done on a sample of peripheral blood. The receptors stem from a man between 50 and 59 years old with active or convalescent COVID-19.

The rearrangement uses TRBV5-1 and TRBJ2-7; 10 nucleotides align to TRBD1. Germline V gene data show CDR1 as SGHRS and CDR2 as YFSETQ. The CDR3 loop spans 14 amino acids. Trimming at V came to 3 bases and at J to 7 bases, leaving 7 bases not matched to a gene. The CDR3 region is CASSWGQGSWEQYF. The CDR3 DNA reads TGCGCCAGCAGCTGGGGACAGGGGAGTTGGGAGCAGTACTTC. The full variable domain, completed using reference TRBV5-1 and TRBJ2-7, is KAGVTQTPRYLIKTRGQQVTLSCSPISGHRSVSWYQQTPGQGLQFLFEYFSETQRNKGNFPGRFSGRQFSNSRSEMNVSTLELGDSALYLCASSWGQGSWEQYFGPGTRLTVT.

The chain employs TRBV7-2 and TRBJ2-6; the D gene is possibly TRBD1 (6 bases). Germline V lookup: CDR1 SGHTA, CDR2 FQGNSA. Between the trimmed V and J ends, which lost 5 bases and 6 bases, there was a span of 11 bases. The CDR3 runs to 14 residues. The CDR3 nucleotides read TGTGCCAGCAGCCAGGGGCAGATGGCCAACGTCCTGACTTTC. This encodes CASSQGQMANVLTF.

This clone was seen a few times. The CDR3 sequence: CASSSGTDHYEQYV. The CDR3 nucleotides are TGTGCCAGCTCATCAGGCACGGATCACTACGAGCAGTACGTC. The chain is built from TRBV18 and TRBJ2-7, with D uncertain. Germline CDR1 and CDR2: KGHSH and LQKENI. This CDR3 has 14 amino acids. Trimming removed 5 bases from V and 3 bases from J, with 14 bases in between.

This chain connects TRBV5-5 to TRBJ2-2; D perhaps matches TRBD1 (6 bases). V was trimmed by 4 bases and J by 0 bases, leaving 13 bases between them. Germline values: CDR1 SGHKS, CDR2 YYEKEE (reference sequence). This CDR3 is 16 amino acids long. CDR3 loop: CASSPKQGSNTGELFF. CDR3 coding DNA: TGTGCCAGCAGCCCAAAACAGGGTTCGAACACCGGGGAGCTGTTTTTT.

CDR3 in DNA: TGTGCCAGCAGCCAAGAATGGGGGCCCAATCAGCCCCAGCATTTT. Translation gives CASSQEWGPNQPQHF. The V and J genes are TRBV4-2 and TRBJ1-5; D might be TRBD1 (6 bases). Germline V gene lookup returns CDR1 LGHNA and CDR2 YNFKEQ. This CDR3 has 15 residues. V gave up 0 bases and J gave up 3 bases, with 9 bases separating them.

The rearrangement joins TRBV2 to TRBJ1-3, with D unresolved. Germline values: CDR1 SNHLY, CDR2 FYNNEI. This CDR3 is 14 amino acids long. Between the trimmed V and J ends, which lost 1 base and 0 bases, there was a span of 4 bases. DNA for the CDR3: TGTGCCAGCAGTGAAGGAGCCTCTGGAAACACCATATATTTT. The encoded protein is CASSEGASGNTIYF.

J is TRBJ2-5 and V is TRBV30, with D uncertain. This CDR3 comprises 13 residues. With 2 bases removed from V and 7 bases from J, the gap between germline ends came to 14 bases. Germline V CDR1 and CDR2: GTSNPN, SVGIG (reference sequence). CDR3 loop: CAWSLGSTVTQYF. The CDR3 DNA reads TGTGCCTGGAGTTTAGGCTCCACAGTGACCCAGTACTTC.

The CDR3 reads CASSWAGGMGNEQFF. CDR3 in DNA: TGTGCCAGCAGCTGGGCAGGGGGTATGGGAAATGAGCAGTTCTTC. This sequence joins TRBV7-2 and TRBJ2-1; 7 bases match TRBD1. After removal of 4 bases from V and 7 bases from J, the junction contained 10 bases not matched to a gene. CDR3 size: 15 residues. CDR1 and CDR2 from the germline V gene are SGHTA and FQGNSA.

The J gene is TRBJ1-2, the V gene TRBV27; D ambiguous. This CDR3 has 13 residues. Between the trimmed V and J ends, which lost 5 bases and 8 bases, there was a span of 15 bases. CDR1 and CDR2 from the germline V gene are MNHEY and SMNVEV (reference sequence). In DNA form, the CDR3 reads TGTGCCAGCAGTGACACCCCTACGATAGGCTACACCTTC. Amino acids: CASSDTPTIGYTF.

Only a few counts were recorded for this clone. This CDR3 is also generated by other DNA sequences in the sample. The chain combines TRBV7-7 with TRBJ2-5; a weak D match, TRBD1 (5 bases). There are 13 residues in the CDR3. Trimming stripped 5 bases from V and 5 bases from J, with 12 bases between. In germline, CDR1 is SSHAT, CDR2 FNYEAQ (reference sequence). The CDR3 sequence is CASSPTSGETQYF. The CDR3 DNA reads TGTGCCAGCAGCCCGACGTCAGGGGAGACCCAGTACTTC.

The CDR3 protein is CASSLVRLAGEETQYF. Here the CDR3 DNA reads TGTGCCAGCAGCTTAGTCAGACTAGCGGGGGAGGAGACCCAGTACTTC. The chain carries TRBV7-2 and TRBJ2-5, with 12 positions matching TRBD2. The length of the CDR3 is 16 residues. In germline, CDR1 is SGHTA, CDR2 FQGNSA. Trimming took 1 base from V and 5 from J; bases not matched to a gene: 5. Drawing the rest from reference TRBV7-2 and TRBJ2-5, the complete variable domain is GAGVSQSPSNKVTEKGKDVELRCDPISGHTALYWYRQSLGQGLEFLIYFQGNSAPDKSGLPSDRFSAERTGGSVSTLTIQRTQQEDSAVYLCASSLVRLAGEETQYFGPGTRLLVL.

CDR3 in amino acids: CAWSVGQGGAFF. The CDR3 coding sequence is TGTGCCTGGAGTGTTGGACAGGGGGGAGCTTTCTTT. The V gene is TRBV30, the J gene TRBJ1-1; TRBD1 agrees at 10 bases. CDR3 length equals 12 residues. Per the germline V gene, CDR1 is GTSNPN and CDR2 is SVGIG (reference sequence). J lost 10 bases, V lost 0 bases, and 2 bases had no gene match.

This clone was counted a few times. The chain has TRBV3-1 (or the pseudogene TRBV3-2) and TRBJ2-7; 8 bases are a match to TRBD2. Germline V gene data show CDR1 as LGHDT and CDR2 as YNNKEL (reference sequence). The CDR3 contains 15 residues. Trimming cost V 1 base and J 2 bases; bases outside gene matches: 4. The CDR3 region is CASSQVAGGAYEQYF. The CDR3 region has the DNA TGTGCCAGCAGCCAAGTGGCGGGGGGTGCCTACGAGCAGTACTTC.

The chain joins TRBV18 to TRBJ2-3, with unresolved D. The CDR3 runs to 15 residues. Trimming stripped 0 bases from V and 3 bases from J, with 10 bases between. Germline CDR1 is KGHSH and CDR2 is LQKENI. CDR3 amino acids: CASSPPVERTDTQYF. CDR3 DNA: TGTGCCAGCTCACCACCGGTGGAGAGGACAGATACGCAGTATTTT.

This chain joins TRBV19 and TRBJ1-1, with TRBD1 matching over 7 bases. The V gene end was trimmed by 10 bases and the J gene end by 4 bases; junction bases not matched to a gene: 6. The CDR3 sequence is 12 residues long. Germline V CDR1 and CDR2: LNHDA, SQIVND (reference sequence). The CDR3 DNA sequence: TGTGCCACCTCGGCAGGGGGCACTGAAGCTTTCTTT. Translation: CATSAGGTEAFF.

V usage is TRBV19 and J usage is TRBJ2-2; D perhaps matches TRBD1 (5 bases). Trimming took 3 bases from V and 1 from J, leaving 6 bases between them. The CDR3 is 14 amino acids. Germline assignment: CDR1 LNHDA and CDR2 SQIVND (reference sequence). DNA of the CDR3: TGTGCCAGTAGTATGGGGCTGAACACCGGGGAGCTGTTTTTT. Amino acids: CASSMGLNTGELFF. Filled out from reference TRBV19 and TRBJ2-2, the complete variable domain reads DGGITQSPKYLFRKEGQNVTLSCEQNLNHDAMYWYRQDPGQGLRLIYYSQIVNDFQKGDIAEGYSVSREKKESFPLTVTSAQKNPTAFYLCASSMGLNTGELFFGEGSRLTVL.

This chain links TRBV5-6 with TRBJ1-2; unclear D gene. The germline CDR1 and CDR2 sequences are SGHDT and YYEEEE. V was cut by 4 bases and J by 0 bases, with 10 bases left in between. The CDR3 spans 14 residues. The CDR3 nucleotides read TGTGCCAGCAGCCTATTGAGGGCTAACTATGGCTACACCTTC. Translation gives CASSLLRANYGYTF.

V is TRBV27 and J is TRBJ2-5, with 7 bases aligning to TRBD2. With V trimmed by 2 bases and J by 5 bases, 2 bases remained unmatched. This CDR3 region has 13 residues. The germline V gene has CDR1 MNHEY and CDR2 SMNVEV (reference sequence). The CDR3, as DNA: TGTGCCAGCAGTTTAAGGGGAGGGGAGACCCAGTACTTC. This translates into CASSLRGGETQYF.